This TCR beta chain was sequenced during a study of patients and donors after allogeneic stem cell transplantation. With 0 bases removed from V and 0 bases from J, the gap between germline ends came to 16 bases. CDR1 and CDR2 from the germline V gene are LGHDT and YNNKEL (reference sequence). CDR3 length: 18 residues. TCRdb re-derived calls from the RT-PCR reads in MiXCR, one entry per CDR3 protein. The sample records over 200,000 distinct CDR3 sequences, about 38% being singletons. The J gene is TRBJ2-3, the V gene TRBV3-1; D is possibly TRBD2 (6 bases). This sequence originates from a human donor who was either an allogeneic HSCT recipient or a stem cell or donor lymphocyte infusion donor (not recorded which). It is not recorded whose cells these are; they may come from a transplant donor. Material for sequencing was blood, either unsorted or a sorted T cell fraction (not recorded which). Here the CDR3 reads CASSQEALGGTSTDTQYF. The DNA of the CDR3 is TGTGCCAGCAGCCAAGAGGCGTTGGGAGGTACTAGCACAGATACGCAGTATTTT.